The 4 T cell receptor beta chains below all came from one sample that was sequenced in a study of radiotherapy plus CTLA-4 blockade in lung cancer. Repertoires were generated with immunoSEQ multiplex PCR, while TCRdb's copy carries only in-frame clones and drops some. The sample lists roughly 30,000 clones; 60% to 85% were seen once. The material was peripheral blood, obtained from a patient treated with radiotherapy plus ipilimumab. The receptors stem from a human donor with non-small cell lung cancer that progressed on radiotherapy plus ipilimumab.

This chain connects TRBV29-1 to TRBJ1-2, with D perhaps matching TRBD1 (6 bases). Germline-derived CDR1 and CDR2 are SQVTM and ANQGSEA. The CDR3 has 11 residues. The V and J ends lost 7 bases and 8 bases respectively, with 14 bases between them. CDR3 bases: TGCAGCGCCGAAGGGGGGAAGGGCTACACCTTC. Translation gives CSAEGGKGYTF.

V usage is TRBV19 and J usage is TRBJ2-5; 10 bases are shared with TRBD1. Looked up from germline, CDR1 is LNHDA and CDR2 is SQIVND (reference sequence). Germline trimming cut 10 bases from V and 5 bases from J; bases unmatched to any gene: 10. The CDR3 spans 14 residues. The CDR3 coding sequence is TGTGCCACCTCCGGGACAGGGGAGTGGGAGACCCAGTACTTC. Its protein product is CATSGTGEWETQYF.

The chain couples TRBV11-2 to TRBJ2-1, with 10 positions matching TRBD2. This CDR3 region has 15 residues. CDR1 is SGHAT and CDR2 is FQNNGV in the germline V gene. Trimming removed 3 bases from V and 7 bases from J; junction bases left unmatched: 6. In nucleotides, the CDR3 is TGTGCCAGCAGCTTGGCTAGCGGGAGTCGGAATGAGCAGTTCTTC. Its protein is CASSLASGSRNEQFF.

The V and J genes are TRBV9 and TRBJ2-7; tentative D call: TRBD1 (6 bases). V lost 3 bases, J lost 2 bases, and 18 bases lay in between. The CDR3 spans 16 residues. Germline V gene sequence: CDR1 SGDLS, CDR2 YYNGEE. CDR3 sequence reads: CASSAETGRQPYEQYF. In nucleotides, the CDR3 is TGTGCCAGCAGCGCCGAGACAGGTCGGCAGCCCTACGAGCAGTACTTC.